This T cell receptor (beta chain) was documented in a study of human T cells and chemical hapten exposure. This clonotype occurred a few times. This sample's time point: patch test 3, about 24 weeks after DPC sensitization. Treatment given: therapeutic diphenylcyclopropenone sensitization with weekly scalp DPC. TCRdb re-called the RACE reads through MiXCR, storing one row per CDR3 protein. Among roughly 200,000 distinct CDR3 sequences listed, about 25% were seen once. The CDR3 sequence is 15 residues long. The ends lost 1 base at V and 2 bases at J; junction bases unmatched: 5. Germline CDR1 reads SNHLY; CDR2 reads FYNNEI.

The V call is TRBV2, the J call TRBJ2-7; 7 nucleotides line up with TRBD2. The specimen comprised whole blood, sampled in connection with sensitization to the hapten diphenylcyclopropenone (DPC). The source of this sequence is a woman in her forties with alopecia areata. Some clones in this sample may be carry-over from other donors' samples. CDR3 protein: CASSEVAGATYEQYF. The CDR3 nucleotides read TGTGCCAGCAGTGAAGTTGCGGGAGCCACCTACGAGCAGTACTTC. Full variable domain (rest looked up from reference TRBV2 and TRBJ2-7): EPEVTQTPSHQVTQMGQEVILRCVPISNHLYFYWYRQILGQKVEFLVSFYNNEISEKSEIFDDQFSVERPDGSNFTLKIRSTKLEDSAMYFCASSEVAGATYEQYFGPGTRLTVT.